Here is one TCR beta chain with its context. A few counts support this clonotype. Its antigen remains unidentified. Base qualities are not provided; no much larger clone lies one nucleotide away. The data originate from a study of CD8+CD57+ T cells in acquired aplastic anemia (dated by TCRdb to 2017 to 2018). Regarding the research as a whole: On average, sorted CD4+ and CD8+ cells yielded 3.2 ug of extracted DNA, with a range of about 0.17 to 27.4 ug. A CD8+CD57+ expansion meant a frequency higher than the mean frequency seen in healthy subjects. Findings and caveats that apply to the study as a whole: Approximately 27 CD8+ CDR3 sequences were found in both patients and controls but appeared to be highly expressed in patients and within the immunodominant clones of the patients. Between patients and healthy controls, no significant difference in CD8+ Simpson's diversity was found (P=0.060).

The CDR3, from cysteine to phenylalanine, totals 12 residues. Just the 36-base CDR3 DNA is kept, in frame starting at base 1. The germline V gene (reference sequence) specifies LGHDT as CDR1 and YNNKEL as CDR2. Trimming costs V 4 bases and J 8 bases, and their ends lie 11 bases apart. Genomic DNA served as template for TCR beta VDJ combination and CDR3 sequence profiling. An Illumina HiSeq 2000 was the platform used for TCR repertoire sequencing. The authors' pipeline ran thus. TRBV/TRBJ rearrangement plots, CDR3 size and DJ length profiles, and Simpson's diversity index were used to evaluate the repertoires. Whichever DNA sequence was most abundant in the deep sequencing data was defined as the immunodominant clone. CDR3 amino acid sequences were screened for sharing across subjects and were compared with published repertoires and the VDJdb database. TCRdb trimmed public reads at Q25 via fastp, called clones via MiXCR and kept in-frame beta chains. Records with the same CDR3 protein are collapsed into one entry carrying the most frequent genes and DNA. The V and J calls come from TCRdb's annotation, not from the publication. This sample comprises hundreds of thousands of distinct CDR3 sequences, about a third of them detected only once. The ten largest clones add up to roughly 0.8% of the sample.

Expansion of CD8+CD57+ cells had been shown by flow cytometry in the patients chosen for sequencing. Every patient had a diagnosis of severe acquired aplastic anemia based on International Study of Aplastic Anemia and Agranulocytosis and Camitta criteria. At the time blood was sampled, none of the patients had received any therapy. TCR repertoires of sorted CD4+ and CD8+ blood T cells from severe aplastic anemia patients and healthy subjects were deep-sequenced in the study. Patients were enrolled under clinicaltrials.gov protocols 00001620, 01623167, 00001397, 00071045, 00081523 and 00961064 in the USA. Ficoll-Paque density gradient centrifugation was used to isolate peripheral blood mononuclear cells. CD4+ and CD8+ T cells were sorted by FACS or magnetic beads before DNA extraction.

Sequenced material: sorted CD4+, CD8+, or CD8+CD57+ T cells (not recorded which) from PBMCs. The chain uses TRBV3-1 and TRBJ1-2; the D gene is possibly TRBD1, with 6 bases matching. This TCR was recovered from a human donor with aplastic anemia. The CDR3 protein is CASSRQGRGYTF. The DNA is TGTGCCAGCAGCCGTCAGGGGCGCGGCTACACCTTC.